A single sample gave rise to the 31 T cell receptor beta chains below, sequenced in a study of shared clonotypes between healthy human individuals (TCRdb year 2020). The method behind the library was the immunoSEQ multiplex PCR assay. TCRdb re-hosts the immuneACCESS table, in-frame sequences only. Its copies lack some clones; in the studies checked, an unresolved V gene accounts for under half of them, and the cause for the rest is not known. The sample profile shows about 490,000 clones; about 78% of them were found once. The ten largest make up about 12% of the sample. Material: PBMCs. The receptors derive from a woman aged 40 to 55 in good health. Some clones in this sample may be carry-over from other donors' samples.

There are a few counts of this clone. V is TRBV7-6 and J is TRBJ1-6; D is unclear. Germline V lookup: CDR1 SGHVS, CDR2 FNYEAQ. The CDR3 sequence is 12 residues long. The ends were cut back, 8 bases at V and 7 bases at J, with 9 bases in the middle. The CDR3 coding sequence is TGTGCCAGCGGTACACGGAATTCACCCCTCCACTTT. This sequence encodes CASGTRNSPLHF.

The rearrangement joins TRBV10-3 to TRBJ2-1, with 7 bases matching TRBD2. CDR1 and CDR2 (germline): ENHRY, SYGVKD. The CDR3 covers 13 residues. The V gene end was trimmed by 4 bases and the J gene end by 6 bases; junction bases not matched to a gene: 3. CDR3 loop: CAISGGGSNEQFF. The CDR3 DNA reads TGTGCCATCAGTGGAGGCGGGAGCAATGAGCAGTTCTTC.

The V gene is TRBV7-9, the J gene TRBJ1-4, with D perhaps matching TRBD1 (5 bases). Deletions cut 0 bases from V and 4 bases from J, with 9 bases between. The CDR3 has 15 amino acids. CDR1 is SEHNR, CDR2 FQNEAQ, per germline (reference sequence). CDR3 amino acids: CASSLADSLNEKLFF. The DNA of the CDR3 is TGTGCCAGCAGCTTAGCAGACAGTCTTAATGAAAAACTGTTTTTT.

The chain couples TRBV7-3 to TRBJ2-3; no reliable D call. Germline V gene lookup returns CDR1 SGHTA and CDR2 FQGTGA. Trimming cost V 4 bases and J 1 base, with 3 bases left between them. The CDR3 has 12 amino acids. CDR3 in amino acids: CASSSGTDTQYF. CDR3 in DNA: TGTGCCAGCAGCTCAGGCACAGATACGCAGTATTTT.

This chain uses TRBV11-2 with TRBJ1-4; the match to TRBD1 covers 9 bases. Germline V gene lookup returns CDR1 SGHAT and CDR2 FQNNGV. There are 18 residues in the CDR3. J gave up 8 bases and V 3 bases, and 16 bases lay outside the gene matches. The CDR3 DNA reads TGTGCCAGCAGCTTTTTCGGCGGCGTGGGACAGGGCTTAGAAAAACTGTTTTTT. Protein: CASSFFGGVGQGLEKLFF.

On this clone itself: This likely traces to a read error, being one base from a far larger clone. The J gene is TRBJ1-4, the V gene TRBV11-2, with D tentatively TRBD1 (5 bases). The CDR3 has 13 residues. Germline-derived CDR1 and CDR2 are SGHAT and FQNNGV. The DNA of the CDR3 is TGTGCCAGCAGCTTATCAGGGCGAGAAAAACTGCTTTTT. Its protein product is CASSLSGREKLLF. Combining the CDR3 with reference TRBV11-2 and TRBJ1-4 gives the whole variable domain EAGVAQSPRYKIIEKRQSVAFWCNPISGHATLYWYQQILGQGPKLLIQFQNNGVVDDSQLPKDRFSAERLKGVDSTLKIQPAKLEDSAVYLCASSLSGREKLLFGSGTQLSVL.

This chain links TRBV5-1 with TRBJ1-1; D is unresolved. The CDR3 is 15 amino acids. Per the germline V gene, CDR1 is SGHRS and CDR2 is YFSETQ. V gave up 3 bases and J gave up 1 base, with 13 bases separating them. For the CDR3, the DNA is TGCGCCAGCAGCTCGATTACTTTGGGGAACACTGAAGCTTTCTTT. Encoded protein: CASSSITLGNTEAFF.

This sequence joins TRBV19 and TRBJ1-5; D is perhaps TRBD1 (6 bases). The germline CDR1 and CDR2 sequences are LNHDA and SQIVND (reference sequence). The V end lost 3 bases, the J end lost 0 bases, and 15 bases lay between the germline ends. The CDR3 is made up of 17 amino acids. The CDR3 nucleotides read TGTGCCAGTAGTATTAGGGGGGGGACATCTAGCAATCAGCCCCAGCATTTT. Residues: CASSIRGGTSSNQPQHF.

V usage is TRBV10-3 and J usage is TRBJ2-2, with 8 bases matching TRBD2. This CDR3 comprises 13 residues. The germline gives CDR1 ENHRY, CDR2 SYGVKD. The junction had 4 bases not matched to a gene; V was cut back by 9 bases and J by 4 bases. Written as DNA, the CDR3 is TGTGCCATGGGGCTAGCGGGCACCGGGGAGCTGTTTTTT. It encodes CAMGLAGTGELFF.

The rearrangement uses TRBV5-1 and TRBJ2-3, with 14 positions matching TRBD2. The germline gives CDR1 SGHRS, CDR2 YFSETQ. The CDR3 has 17 amino acids. The J segment lost 6 bases and the V segment lost 1 base, leaving 7 bases of the junction unmatched. In nucleotides, the CDR3 is TGCGCCAGCAGCTTGACGGGGACTAGCGGGAGTGGGGATACGCAGTATTTT. This encodes CASSLTGTSGSGDTQYF.

The chain is built from TRBV5-1 and TRBJ1-1, with 12 bases fitting TRBD1. The CDR3 has 16 amino acids. Losses at the gene ends were 5 bases for V and 4 bases for J; bases not matched to a gene: 9. Germline CDR1 reads SGHRS; CDR2 reads YFSETQ. CDR3 in DNA: TGCGCCAGCAGACCGGGACAGGGGGCGCGTGGCACTGAAGCTTTCTTT. Translating it yields CASRPGQGARGTEAFF.

The chain uses TRBV29-1 and TRBJ2-1, with D possibly matching TRBD2 (5 bases). The V end was cut by 3 bases, the J end by 8 bases, with 14 bases between. The CDR3 runs to 13 residues. The V gene's germline CDR1 is SQVTM and CDR2 ANQGSEA. The CDR3 reads CSVEVGARDEQFF. CDR3 coding DNA: TGCAGCGTTGAGGTGGGAGCTAGGGATGAGCAGTTCTTC.

J is TRBJ2-7 and V is TRBV28; TRBD2 might be the D (5 bases). The CDR3 runs 15 residues. From germline, CDR1 is MDHEN and CDR2 SYDVKM. V was shortened by 2 bases and J by 0 bases, with 11 bases between the two germline ends. The CDR3 DNA follows: TGTGCCAGCAGTTTACCCGGGGTATACTCCTACGAGCAGTACTTC. Its protein is CASSLPGVYSYEQYF.

The rearrangement links TRBV25-1 to TRBJ1-2, with 7 bases lining up with TRBD1. The germline gives CDR1 MGHDK, CDR2 SYGVNS. J was trimmed by 8 bases and V by 1 base; bases with no gene match: 7. The CDR3 consists of 14 residues. CDR3: CASSEWGTGEGYTF. The CDR3 DNA reads TGTGCCAGCAGTGAATGGGGTACAGGGGAAGGCTACACCTTC.

About this clone itself: This may arise from a read error, as a much more abundant clone is one base away. Additional DNA sequences in this sample encode the identical CDR3. The gene calls are TRBV11-2 and TRBJ2-3; D is ambiguous. The V end was cut by 1 base, the J end by 1 base, with 3 bases between. CDR3 length: 13 residues. Germline V gives CDR1 SGHAT, CDR2 FQNNGV. This CDR3 reads CASSLAGTDTQYF. CDR3 DNA sequence: TGTGCCAGCAGCTTAGCTGGCACAGATACGCAGTATTTT.

The chain links TRBV19 to TRBJ1-4; perhaps TRBD1 as D (6 bases). Germline CDR1 LNHDA, CDR2 SQIVND (reference sequence). The CDR3 consists of 13 residues. V was trimmed by 5 bases and J by 7 bases, leaving 11 bases between them. CDR3 nucleotide sequence: TGTGCCAGTAGTGAAGGGGGTACTGAAAAACTGTTTTTT. As protein: CASSEGGTEKLFF.

J is TRBJ1-5 and V is TRBV28; TRBD1 matches at 7 bases. Germline V gene lookup returns CDR1 MDHEN and CDR2 SYDVKM. V lost 7 bases and J lost 5; bases outside the gene matches: 11. CDR3 length equals 15 residues. DNA for the CDR3: TGTGCCAGCACGGGACACCGGGACAGATATCAGCCCCAGCATTTT. It yields the protein CASTGHRDRYQPQHF.

The gene calls are TRBV6-6 and TRBJ2-1, with D perhaps matching TRBD2 (5 bases). This CDR3 has 12 amino acids. Germline V CDR1 and CDR2: MNHNY, SVGAGI (reference sequence). V was trimmed by 2 bases and J by 13 bases, leaving 12 bases between them. This CDR3 reads CASSYPAVEQFF. CDR3 in DNA: TGTGCCAGCAGTTACCCAGCGGTTGAACAGTTCTTC.

The rearrangement uses TRBV27 and TRBJ2-7, with D possibly matching TRBD2 (6 bases). Per the germline V gene, CDR1 is MNHEY and CDR2 is SMNVEV (reference sequence). This CDR3 has 14 residues. Trimming removed 5 bases at V and 5 bases at J, with 16 bases between. CDR3 in amino acids: CASSLAGRVDEQYF. CDR3 sequence (DNA): TGTGCCAGCAGTCTGGCCGGGAGAGTGGACGAGCAGTACTTC.

This clone was seen once. The chain is built from TRBV2 and TRBJ2-7; D is ambiguous. Germline V gives CDR1 SNHLY, CDR2 FYNNEI. V dropped 6 bases and J dropped 4 bases, with 10 bases sitting between them. CDR3 size: 12 residues. As DNA, the CDR3 is TGTGCCAGCAGAGTCGAAAGTTACGAGCAGTACTTC. Amino acids: CASRVESYEQYF.

The rearrangement joins TRBV10-1 to TRBJ2-3, with a possible D match to TRBD1 (5 bases). This CDR3 has 14 residues. Trimming removed 1 base at V and 1 base at J, with 6 bases between. Germline CDR1 is WNHNN and CDR2 is SYGVQD (reference sequence). The CDR3 region has the DNA TGCGCCAGCAGTGAGTTACAGGGCACAGATACGCAGTATTTT. Encoded protein: CASSELQGTDTQYF.

In regard to this clone: Since no conserved phenylalanine or tryptophan closes the CDR3, a read error is the likely cause. This rearrangement joins TRBV5-1 to TRBJ2-7; D gene uncertain. The CDR3 has 14 residues. CDR1 is SGHRS, CDR2 YFSETQ, per germline. V lost 0 bases and J lost 0, with 7 bases in between. CDR3 loop: CASSLDLNSYEQYL. The CDR3, as DNA: TGCGCCAGCAGCTTGGATCTTAACTCCTACGAGCAGTACCTC.

As DNA, the CDR3 is TGTGCCAGCAGGGGTGGGGTTACCTACGAGCAGTACTTC. It specifies CASRGGVTYEQYF. This chain uses TRBV2 with TRBJ2-7; D remains ambiguous. Trimming removed 6 bases from V and 2 bases from J, with 11 bases in between. Germline lookup yields CDR1 SNHLY and CDR2 FYNNEI. CDR3 size: 13 residues. The whole variable domain, filled in from reference TRBV2 and TRBJ2-7, reads EPEVTQTPSHQVTQMGQEVILRCVPISNHLYFYWYRQILGQKVEFLVSFYNNEISEKSEIFDDQFSVERPDGSNFTLKIRSTKLEDSAMYFCASRGGVTYEQYFGPGTRLTVT.

The chain joins TRBV5-4 to TRBJ2-1; 9 nucleotides match TRBD2. With 3 bases clipped from V and 8 bases from J, the junction kept 9 bases outside the gene matches. The CDR3 extends over 15 amino acids. The germline V gene encodes CDR1 SGHNT and CDR2 YYREEE (reference sequence). CDR3 DNA: TGTGCCAGCAGCTCACAGAGCGGGAGGATGGATGAGCAGTTCTTC. Its protein is CASSSQSGRMDEQFF. The entire variable domain, with the rest obtained from reference TRBV5-4 and TRBJ2-1, is as follows: ETGVTQSPTHLIKTRGQQVTLRCSSQSGHNTVSWYQQALGQGPQFIFQYYREEENGRGNFPPRFSGLQFPNYSSELNVNALELDDSALYLCASSSQSGRMDEQFFGPGTRLTVL.

This chain joins TRBV19 and TRBJ1-5, with 10 bases that match TRBD1. This CDR3 comprises 17 residues. V lost 9 bases, J lost 1 base, and 12 bases stayed unmatched. The V gene's germline CDR1 is LNHDA and CDR2 SQIVND (reference sequence). This chain's CDR3 is CASGDRGLYWSNQPQHF. CDR3 sequence (DNA): TGTGCCAGCGGAGACAGGGGGCTCTATTGGAGCAATCAGCCCCAGCATTTT. The full variable domain, rest sourced from reference TRBV19 and TRBJ1-5, is DGGITQSPKYLFRKEGQNVTLSCEQNLNHDAMYWYRQDPGQGLRLIYYSQIVNDFQKGDIAEGYSVSREKKESFPLTVTSAQKNPTAFYLCASGDRGLYWSNQPQHFGDGTRLSIL.

This clone has a single count. V gene TRBV4-3 combines with J gene TRBJ2-5; 12 bases line up with TRBD2. The J call is doubtful: the DNA matches TRBJ2-7 better. CDR1 is LGHNA, CDR2 YSLEER, per germline. CDR3 length equals 16 residues. CDR3 nucleotide sequence: TGCGCCAGCAGCCAAGCCCTAGCGGGAGGGGGTTACGAGCAGTACTTC. It encodes CASSQALAGGGYEQYF.

The count of this clone is one. This chain uses TRBV7-6 with TRBJ2-1; D may correspond to TRBD1 or TRBD2 (5 bases each). The CDR3 extends over 15 amino acids. Germline values: CDR1 SGHVS, CDR2 FNYEAQ. V dropped 4 bases and J dropped 6 bases, with 16 bases sitting between them. CDR3 in DNA: TGTGCCAGCAGCTCGTGGAACAGGAGGTCCAATGAGCAGTTCTTC. Amino acid sequence: CASSSWNRRSNEQFF.

The chain is built from TRBV11-2 and TRBJ2-3; either TRBD1 or TRBD2 may fit D (5 bases each). Trimming removed 5 bases from V and 2 bases from J, with 17 bases in between. The CDR3 spans 16 residues. Germline V gene sequence: CDR1 SGHAT, CDR2 FQNNGV. The CDR3 protein is CASSVAGTRATDTQYF. CDR3 nucleotides: TGTGCCAGCAGCGTTGCCGGGACCAGAGCCACAGATACGCAGTATTTT.

V gene TRBV7-2 combines with J gene TRBJ2-1; D is unresolved. CDR3 length equals 14 residues. Germline V gene lookup returns CDR1 SGHTA and CDR2 FQGNSA. V lost 0 bases and J 3 bases, leaving 6 bases between the germline ends. CDR3 sequence (DNA): TGTGCCAGCAGCTTAGCGGGGTTCTACAATGAGCAGTTCTTC. Encoded protein: CASSLAGFYNEQFF. Together with reference TRBV7-2 and TRBJ2-1, the CDR3 gives the full variable domain: GAGVSQSPSNKVTEKGKDVELRCDPISGHTALYWYRQSLGQGLEFLIYFQGNSAPDKSGLPSDRFSAERTGGSVSTLTIQRTQQEDSAVYLCASSLAGFYNEQFFGPGTRLTVL.

This chain connects TRBV19 to TRBJ2-7; D possibly corresponds to TRBD1 (6 bases). V was cut by 7 bases and J by 0 bases, with 10 bases left in between. CDR3 length equals 13 residues. Germline values: CDR1 LNHDA, CDR2 SQIVND (reference sequence). CDR3 sequence: CASTDRFSYEQYF. The CDR3 DNA reads as TGTGCCAGTACGGACAGATTCTCCTACGAGCAGTACTTC. The complete variable domain, with remaining parts taken from reference TRBV19 and TRBJ2-7, reads DGGITQSPKYLFRKEGQNVTLSCEQNLNHDAMYWYRQDPGQGLRLIYYSQIVNDFQKGDIAEGYSVSREKKESFPLTVTSAQKNPTAFYLCASTDRFSYEQYFGPGTRLTVT.

Remarks on this clone: A read error is possible here, since a much larger clone lies one base away. The chain joins TRBV4-2 to TRBJ1-5; TRBD1 matches at 10 bases. CDR1 and CDR2 from the germline V gene are LGHNA and YNFKEQ. CDR3 length equals 18 residues. CDR3: CASSQTGGAGARNQSQHF. CDR3 coding DNA: TGTGCCAGCAGCCAGACAGGGGGCGCGGGGGCTCGGAATCAGTCCCAGCATTTT.